This TCR beta chain was retrieved from a study of spatial heterogeneity in lung cancer. This clonotype appeared a few times. TCRdb processed the 5' RACE reads anew with MiXCR; each CDR3 protein has one entry. The sample lists some 16,000 distinct CDR3 sequences, approximately 19% occurring once. The CDR3 is made up of 16 amino acids. V lost 5 bases and J 3 bases, leaving 14 bases between the germline ends. CDR1 is SGHTA and CDR2 is FQGNSA in the germline V gene. Time point reported: blood at routine non-recurrence follow-up after resection. This sequence originates from a male donor with early-stage non-small cell lung cancer. The material sequenced was PBMCs, taken at follow-up. This chain links TRBV7-2 with TRBJ1-6, with D possibly being TRBD1 (6 bases). The CDR3 here is CASSAHRAGYNSPLHF. For the CDR3, the DNA is TGTGCCAGCAGCGCACACAGGGCTGGCTATAATTCACCCCTCCACTTT.